The TCR beta chain under discussion was sequenced for a study of T-cell reconstitution after alpha-beta-depleted transplantation in children. The study, taken as a whole, reports: Surviving recipient T cells and intrathymic progenitors accounted for some patients' high TCRbeta diversity at day 60. Approximately two months post-transplant, alpha-beta T cells reportedly originated from several hundred expanded graft clones. T-cell counts and diversity at one year post-transplant came mainly from newly produced T cells.

About this clonotype itself: Its target is unknown.

Germline V gene sequence: CDR1 LGHNA, CDR2 YSLEER. V lost 2 bases and J lost 2, with 9 bases in between. The CDR3 totals 14 residues. Preparation of the TCRbeta library involved a method that used unique molecular identifiers. From the PCR reads, TCRdb called clonotypes with MiXCR, one entry per CDR3 protein. The sample records around 440,000 distinct CDR3 sequences, 8% to 11% being singletons. The V and J genes are TRBV4-3 and TRBJ2-5; possibly TRBD1 for D (6 bases). The clonotype originates from a child aged 2-15 years with inherited bone marrow failure, due to receive a stem cell transplant. The source material was PBMCs, sampled before TCRalphabeta/CD19-depleted stem cell transplant. The CDR3 sequence: CASSQYREQETQYF. The CDR3 DNA sequence: TGCGCCAGCAGCCAATACAGGGAGCAAGAGACCCAGTACTTC.